The 12 T cell receptor beta chains in this list originate from one sample, sequenced in a study of glioma-infiltrating T cells. Amplification of TCR alpha and beta CDR3 regions from RNA used iRepertoire nested multiplex PCR. TCRdb passed the multiplex PCR reads through MiXCR, listing each CDR3 protein once. The data show some 130,000 distinct CDR3 sequences, under 30% seen once. Sequencing was carried out using glioma tissue, nonneoplastic brain tissue, or PBMCs (not recorded which). The source of these receptors is a human donor with low-grade glioma or glioblastoma, undergoing nonglioma brain surgery, or in good health (not recorded which).

In this sample, this clonotype turned up a few times. V is TRBV7-2 and J is TRBJ1-2; 9 nucleotides match TRBD1. Per the germline V gene, CDR1 is SGHTA and CDR2 is FQGNSA. There are 16 residues in the CDR3. Trimming at V came to 3 bases and at J to 2 bases, leaving 7 bases not matched to a gene. CDR3 sequence reads: CASSFLPGQGNYGYTF. The DNA for the CDR3 is TGTGCCAGCAGCTTTCTACCGGGACAGGGAAACTATGGCTACACCTTC.

This clonotype was recorded a few times. The chain uses TRBV5-1 and TRBJ2-5; D not resolved. V was shortened by 3 bases and J by 4 bases, with 10 bases between the two germline ends. The germline gives CDR1 SGHRS, CDR2 YFSETQ. The CDR3 covers 13 residues. The chain's CDR3 is CASSSGGLETQYF. The CDR3 coding sequence is TGCGCCAGCAGCTCCGGCGGTTTAGAGACCCAGTACTTC.

The chain combines TRBV28 with TRBJ1-4; D perhaps matches TRBD1 (6 bases). CDR3 size: 14 residues. Germline CDR1 is MDHEN and CDR2 is SYDVKM. V was pared by 1 base and J by 10 bases, with 13 bases between. CDR3 residues: CASSLLTGFGKLFF. The DNA for the CDR3 is TGTGCCAGCAGTTTATTAACAGGGTTTGGAAAACTGTTTTTT.

This clonotype was detected a few times. The chain uses TRBV24-1 and TRBJ2-5; D not certain. Germline V gene sequence: CDR1 KGHDR, CDR2 SFDVKD. The CDR3 contains 11 residues. V was pared by 2 bases and J by 5 bases, with 2 bases between. The chain's CDR3 is CATSDYETQYF. The CDR3, as DNA: TGTGCCACCAGTGATTACGAGACCCAGTACTTC.

This clonotype has a count of ten or more. This chain links TRBV27 with TRBJ1-5; D uncertain. Germline CDR1 is MNHEY and CDR2 is SMNVEV (reference sequence). The CDR3 is 15 residues long. V was trimmed by 6 bases and J by 6 bases, leaving 18 bases between them. CDR3 DNA sequence: TGTGCCAGCAGAGATCGGGGAGGCCGCGGTCAGCCCCAGCATTTT. Translating gives CASRDRGGRGQPQHF.

This clonotype has a count of ten or more. The chain joins TRBV27 to TRBJ2-2; D is uncertain. Looked up from germline, CDR1 is MNHEY and CDR2 is SMNVEV (reference sequence). V was clipped by 3 bases and J by 4 bases, with 12 bases between them. This CDR3 is built from 15 residues. The CDR3 spells CASSFRGKGTGELFF. CDR3 coding DNA: TGTGCCAGCAGTTTCCGTGGGAAGGGCACCGGGGAGCTGTTTTTT.

This clonotype was recorded a few times. The chain employs TRBV28 and TRBJ1-2; TRBD1 matches at 7 bases. J gave up 1 base and V 5 bases, and 4 bases lay outside the gene matches. The length of the CDR3 is 14 residues. The germline CDR1 and CDR2 sequences are MDHEN and SYDVKM. CDR3 in amino acids: CASSPDRDNYGYTF. In DNA, the CDR3 is TGTGCCAGCAGTCCCGACAGGGATAACTATGGCTACACCTTC.

This chain links TRBV28 with TRBJ2-3; possibly TRBD1 for D (7 bases). Germline V CDR1 and CDR2: MDHEN, SYDVKM. Between the trimmed V and J ends, which lost 10 bases and 4 bases, there was a span of 18 bases. The CDR3 is made up of 14 amino acids. DNA for the CDR3: TGTGCCACTCAACAGGGGACTGGCCCAGATACGCAGTATTTT. Its translation: CATQQGTGPDTQYF.

The chain has TRBV19 and TRBJ1-5, with D perhaps matching TRBD1 (6 bases). V lost 7 bases to trimming and J lost 0 bases, with 16 bases between them. This CDR3 is 16 amino acids long. CDR1 and CDR2 (germline): LNHDA, SQIVND (reference sequence). The DNA for the CDR3 is TGTGCCAGTAACAATCGGACAGTATATAGCAATCAGCCCCAGCATTTT. Translated: CASNNRTVYSNQPQHF.

In its sample, this clonotype was seen a few times. CDR3 sequence (DNA): TGTGCCAGCAGCTTACAGAGCTCCTACGAGCAGTACGTC. Its translation is CASSLQSSYEQYV. The chain is built from TRBV11-2 and TRBJ2-7; the D is unclear. This CDR3 spans 13 amino acids. Trimming pared 2 bases from V and 0 bases from J, leaving 5 bases between. Germline-derived CDR1 and CDR2 are SGHAT and FQNNGV.

This sequence joins TRBV6-6 and TRBJ2-7, with D maybe TRBD2 (5 bases). The germline gives CDR1 MNHNY, CDR2 SVGAGI (reference sequence). The CDR3 is made up of 16 amino acids. Trimming stripped 0 bases from V and 5 bases from J, with 17 bases between. This CDR3 reads CASSYSRAVFLNEQYV. For the CDR3, the DNA is TGTGCCAGCAGTTACTCGAGGGCAGTATTTCTGAACGAGCAGTACGTC.

A few counts support this clonotype. A read error is likely, as this CDR3 ends without the conserved phenylalanine or tryptophan. The CDR3 protein is CASSLPGTGLYEQYI. The CDR3 DNA follows: TGTGCCAGCAGCTTGCCCGGGACAGGGCTCTACGAGCAGTACATC. V gene TRBV5-4 combines with J gene TRBJ2-7, with 9 bases fitting TRBD1. V was pared by 1 base and J by 3 bases, with 5 bases of the junction left unmatched. Germline CDR1 and CDR2: SGHNT and YYREEE (reference sequence). There are 15 residues in the CDR3.